What follows are 7 T cell receptor beta chains derived from one specimen sequenced in a study of beta chain features in type 1 diabetes. Investigators reverse transcribed all isolated RNA, so they sequenced expressed TCRB transcripts. TCRdb keeps only in-frame clones here, not all; method: immunoSEQ multiplex PCR. The sample consists of around 500,000 clones, approximately 28% of them appearing once. Material: naive CD4+ T cells from blood. The source is a man between 18 and 35 years old in good health.

In the case of this clone: The same CDR3 is also encoded by other DNA sequences in this sample. V and J are TRBV9 and TRBJ1-2; D possibly corresponds to TRBD1 (5 bases). With 1 base removed from V and 3 bases from J, the gap between germline ends came to 7 bases. The length of the CDR3 is 13 residues. Germline CDR1 is SGDLS and CDR2 is YYNGEE. The CDR3 is CASSVTGHYGYTF. The CDR3 bases are TGTGCCAGCAGCGTAACAGGCCACTATGGCTACACCTTC.

V gene TRBV28 combines with J gene TRBJ2-3, with TRBD1 identical over 7 bases. Germline V gene data show CDR1 as MDHEN and CDR2 as SYDVKM. Germline trimming cut 6 bases from V and 1 base from J; bases unmatched to any gene: 7. The CDR3 runs 15 residues. The CDR3 nucleotides are TGTGCCAGCAGCACCACAGGGGAAGGCACAGATACGCAGTATTTT. Its protein is CASSTTGEGTDTQYF.

This clone has only a few counts. The rearrangement joins TRBV5-4 to TRBJ2-5; D is uncertain. Germline V lookup: CDR1 SGHNT, CDR2 YYREEE (reference sequence). This CDR3 is 13 amino acids long. V dropped 4 bases and J dropped 4 bases, with 11 bases sitting between them. Here the CDR3 DNA reads TGTGCCAGCAGCGCCCGTCCCGGAGAGACCCAGTACTTC. Encoded protein: CASSARPGETQYF.

Here the CDR3 DNA reads TGTGCCAGCAGTCGGGAGATCGCGGGGGACAATGAGCAGTTCTTC. This sequence encodes CASSREIAGDNEQFF. V usage is TRBV2 and J usage is TRBJ2-1, with 7 nucleotides matching TRBD2. The length of the CDR3 is 15 residues. The ends lost 5 bases at V and 5 bases at J; junction bases unmatched: 9. Germline V gene data show CDR1 as SNHLY and CDR2 as FYNNEI.

This rearrangement joins TRBV7-9 to TRBJ2-5; D is possibly TRBD1 (6 bases). Germline CDR1 is SEHNR and CDR2 is FQNEAQ (reference sequence). The CDR3 is made up of 15 amino acids. Trimming removed 2 bases at V and 0 bases at J, with 10 bases between. CDR3 amino acids: CASSLRQAYQETQYF. The CDR3 DNA reads as TGTGCCAGCAGCTTAAGACAGGCCTACCAAGAGACCCAGTACTTC.

The rearrangement links TRBV27 to TRBJ1-1; D is unclear. Trimming removed 1 base at V and 0 bases at J, with 9 bases between. CDR3 length equals 15 residues. From germline, CDR1 is MNHEY and CDR2 SMNVEV (reference sequence). In DNA form, the CDR3 reads TGTGCCAGCAGTTTATGGGGAGAAATGAACACTGAAGCTTTCTTT. This encodes CASSLWGEMNTEAFF.

This chain links TRBV7-9 with TRBJ2-4, with D maybe TRBD2 (6 bases). Trimming removed 4 bases from V and 4 bases from J, with 14 bases in between. The CDR3 has 15 residues. Germline lookup yields CDR1 SEHNR and CDR2 FQNEAQ (reference sequence). In DNA form, the CDR3 reads TGTGCCAGCAGCTGGCCAGGAGGAGGGAAAAACATTCAGTACTTC. The encoded protein is CASSWPGGGKNIQYF.